This passage covers 20 T cell receptor beta chains from one sample sequenced in a study of cytomegalovirus exposure and HLA in healthy donors. PCR amplification relied on 60 Vbeta primers (plus 13 Jbeta primers). The table came from immunoSEQ multiplex PCR; TCRdb's copy has only in-frame clones and leaves some out. The repertoire holds over 150,000 clones, with around 80% as singletons. The sequenced sample consisted of PBMCs. The receptor source for this set is a man aged 40-50 years in good health and CMV-seronegative.

The V gene is TRBV5-1, the J gene TRBJ2-7, with D tentatively TRBD2 (5 bases). CDR3 length: 13 residues. The germline V and J ends were trimmed by 0 bases and 6 bases, with 10 bases remaining between them. Per germline, CDR1 SGHRS and CDR2 YFSETQ. In nucleotides, the CDR3 is TGCGCCAGCAGCTTGGAAGCGGTCGGCGAGCAGTACTTC. This encodes CASSLEAVGEQYF.

The J gene is TRBJ2-1, the V gene TRBV29-1; D possibly corresponds to TRBD1 (6 bases). Germline V gene lookup returns CDR1 SQVTM and CDR2 ANQGSEA. The CDR3 has 13 amino acids. The V gene lost 3 bases and the J gene lost 5 bases, with 11 bases spanning the gap. In DNA form, the CDR3 reads TGCAGCGTTGATGGACAGATAGACAATGAGCAGTTCTTC. Amino acids: CSVDGQIDNEQFF.

The rearrangement links TRBV5-1 to TRBJ1-3; 10 nucleotides align to TRBD1. CDR1 and CDR2 from the germline V gene are SGHRS and YFSETQ. This CDR3 spans 15 amino acids. V shed 4 bases and J 2 bases; nucleotides not matched to a gene: 3. Written as DNA, the CDR3 is TGCGCCAGCAGCGTGGGACAGGGGCCTGGAAACACCATATATTTT. This translates into CASSVGQGPGNTIYF.

J is TRBJ2-3 and V is TRBV11-2; 11 positions match TRBD2. This CDR3 contains 17 residues. CDR1 and CDR2 (germline): SGHAT, FQNNGV. Trimming took 3 bases from V and 2 from J; bases not matched to a gene: 7. The CDR3 region is CASSLKTSGAYTDTQYF. Written as DNA, the CDR3 is TGTGCCAGCAGCTTGAAGACTAGCGGGGCGTACACAGATACGCAGTATTTT.

V is TRBV5-6 and J is TRBJ2-4; a weak D match, TRBD1 (6 bases). The CDR3 covers 13 residues. Looked up from germline, CDR1 is SGHDT and CDR2 is YYEEEE. V was shortened by 0 bases and J by 12 bases, with 13 bases between the two germline ends. The CDR3 sequence is CASSLVPQDSQYF. CDR3 bases: TGTGCCAGCAGCTTGGTGCCACAGGACAGTCAGTACTTC.

In this sample, this clone turned up once. The chain recombines TRBV7-8 with TRBJ2-3, with D maybe TRBD1 (6 bases). Germline V gene data show CDR1 as SGHVS and CDR2 as FQNEAQ. This CDR3 has 14 residues. Trimming cost V 4 bases and J 1 base, with 9 bases left between them. The CDR3 bases are TGTGCCAGCAGCTCAAACAGGGGCACAGATACGCAGTATTTT. Residues: CASSSNRGTDTQYF.

The genes are TRBV11-2 and TRBJ2-3, with unresolved D. Trimming shortened V by 7 bases and J by 1 base, and 15 bases separated the two germline ends. Per the germline V gene, CDR1 is SGHAT and CDR2 is FQNNGV. This CDR3 has 15 amino acids. The CDR3 reads CASTPGILGTDTQYF. As DNA, the CDR3 is TGTGCCAGCACCCCCGGTATTCTGGGCACAGATACGCAGTATTTT.

This rearrangement joins TRBV10-3 to TRBJ2-7, with TRBD2 identical over 12 bases. Germline values: CDR1 ENHRY, CDR2 SYGVKD. The CDR3 spans 16 residues. CDR3 in DNA: TGTACCACCTTCAACCTTGGACTAGCGGGGACCTACGAGCAGTACTTC. This codes for CTTFNLGLAGTYEQYF.

The chain combines TRBV27 with TRBJ2-3; 8 bases are shared with TRBD2. Looked up from germline, CDR1 is MNHEY and CDR2 is SMNVEV (reference sequence). V shed 0 bases and J 1 base; nucleotides not matched to a gene: 3. This CDR3 is built from 16 residues. CDR3 sequence (DNA): TGTGCCAGCAGTTTATCAGTGACTAGCGGCACAGATACGCAGTATTTT. Translating gives CASSLSVTSGTDTQYF.

V and J are TRBV5-6 and TRBJ1-1; D unresolved. Germline V gene sequence: CDR1 SGHDT, CDR2 YYEEEE. With 4 bases removed from V and 8 bases from J, the gap between germline ends came to 9 bases. The CDR3 totals 11 residues. Here the CDR3 reads CASSRAGEAFF. The DNA for the CDR3 is TGTGCCAGCAGCCGGGCGGGGGAAGCTTTCTTT. Full variable domain (missing parts from reference TRBV5-6 and TRBJ1-1): DAGVTQSPTHLIKTRGQQVTLRCSPKSGHDTVSWYQQALGQGPQFIFQYYEEEERQRGNFPDRFSGHQFPNYSSELNVNALLLGDSALYLCASSRAGEAFFGQGTRLTVV.

This clone was recorded only once. This chain joins TRBV6-6 and TRBJ1-1; 8 bases line up with TRBD1. Trimming took 2 bases from V and 5 from J; bases not matched to a gene: 7. From germline, CDR1 is MNHNY and CDR2 SVGAGI (reference sequence). This CDR3 contains 15 residues. The CDR3 DNA reads as TGTGCCAGCAGTTACCCGACAGGGGATCGGACTGAAGCTTTCTTT. Translated: CASSYPTGDRTEAFF.

With respect to this clone: Within the sample, other DNA sequences also encode this same CDR3. This CDR3 is CASRDTGTDTQYF. The DNA of the CDR3 is TGTGCCAGCAGGGACACCGGCACAGATACGCAGTATTTT. The rearrangement links TRBV25-1 to TRBJ2-3; tentative D call: TRBD1 (5 bases). V lost 6 bases and J 1 base, leaving 8 bases between the germline ends. Germline V gives CDR1 MGHDK, CDR2 SYGVNS. This CDR3 spans 13 amino acids.

Notes on this clone: Other DNA sequences of this sample code for an identical CDR3. The rearrangement links TRBV27 to TRBJ2-1; D might be TRBD1 (6 bases). Germline V gives CDR1 MNHEY, CDR2 SMNVEV (reference sequence). Trimming left V 2 bases short and J 4 bases short, with 6 bases between. The CDR3 consists of 13 residues. This CDR3 is CASSLRGYNEQFF. The CDR3 DNA follows: TGTGCCAGCAGTTTAAGGGGGTACAATGAGCAGTTCTTC.

The chain has TRBV19 and TRBJ2-7, with TRBD1 as a possible D gene (5 bases). Trimming removed 8 bases at V and 3 bases at J, with 14 bases between. The CDR3 has 13 amino acids. In germline, CDR1 is LNHDA, CDR2 SQIVND (reference sequence). The CDR3 sequence: CASGKQGSYEQYF. The CDR3 DNA sequence: TGTGCCAGTGGAAAGCAGGGTAGCTACGAGCAGTACTTC.

This clone was picked up one time. This CDR3 reads CATRQGVLDEQYF. In nucleotides, the CDR3 is TGTGCCACCCGACAGGGGGTCCTGGACGAGCAGTACTTC. The chain uses TRBV2 and TRBJ2-7; 9 bases align to TRBD1. Looked up from germline, CDR1 is SNHLY and CDR2 is FYNNEI. The CDR3 loop spans 13 amino acids. V shed 10 bases, J shed 5 bases, and the junction held 9 bases outside the gene matches.

The chain couples TRBV6-8 to TRBJ2-7; tentative D call: TRBD2 (6 bases). Germline loops: CDR1 MNHGY, CDR2 SAAAGT. The CDR3 is 20 amino acids. The germline V and J ends were trimmed by 0 bases and 0 bases, with 24 bases remaining between them. In DNA, the CDR3 is TGTGCCAGCAGTTACTCGACTTTGGCCAGCACGCGGGAAAGCTCCTACGAGCAGTACTTC. This codes for CASSYSTLASTRESSYEQYF.

DNA of the CDR3: TGTGCCAGCGAGGAGGCGGGAAGGGCAGATACGCAGTATTTT. Its translation is CASEEAGRADTQYF. The rearrangement uses TRBV7-2 and TRBJ2-3, with D possibly being TRBD2 (6 bases). Germline V gene data show CDR1 as SGHTA and CDR2 as FQGNSA. Trimming cost V 8 bases and J 4 bases, with 16 bases left between them. The CDR3 runs 14 residues.

On this clone itself: One end of the junction fails to match germline, which may point to a read error. The V and J genes are TRBV27 and TRBJ2-7, with D possibly matching TRBD1 (5 bases). Germline-derived CDR1 and CDR2 are MNHEY and SMNVEV (reference sequence). This CDR3 region has 14 residues. The CDR3 DNA follows: TGTGCCAGCAGCCGACCAGGGATATCCTCCGAGCAGTACTTC. It is translated as CASSRPGISSEQYF.

This clone occurred once. The V and J genes are TRBV29-1 and TRBJ2-7; 7 bases agree with TRBD1. Germline lookup yields CDR1 SQVTM and CDR2 ANQGSEA. This CDR3 comprises 12 residues. V lost 6 bases and J lost 6; bases outside the gene matches: 8. CDR3 loop: CSVAGTVGEQYF. The CDR3 DNA is TGCAGCGTCGCCGGGACAGTCGGCGAGCAGTACTTC.

Comments on this clone: One junction end does not reproduce the germline sequence, and a read error may be involved. The V and J genes are TRBV2 and TRBJ2-6, with D perhaps matching TRBD1 (5 bases). CDR1 and CDR2 from the germline V gene are SNHLY and FYNNEI. The CDR3 covers 15 residues. The CDR3 DNA is TGTGCCAGAGACCGACGGAGCTCTGGGGCCAACGGCCTGACTTTC. Translated: CARDRRSSGANGLTF.